The clone carrying this T cell receptor (beta chain) was picked up many times. The antigen is not known. V lost 5 bases and J lost 1, with 5 bases in between. CDR1 and CDR2 from the germline V gene are SGHVS and FNYEAQ. CDR3 length: 12 residues. The data stem from a study of T cells after yellow fever vaccination. From the 5' RACE reads, TCRdb called clonotypes with MiXCR, one entry per CDR3 protein. Of some 550,000 distinct CDR3 sequences listed, about 19% are singletons. Study findings and constraints: Across the CD4 and CD8 compartments, a small share of clonotypes was present in both.

The chain recombines TRBV7-6 with TRBJ1-1; D not certain. The source is a man younger than 40 who received the YFV17D yellow fever vaccine. This sample comprised PBMCs, obtained 15 days after the yellow fever booster vaccination. Written as DNA, the CDR3 is TGTGCCAGCAGCGACTCGAACACTGAAGCTTTCTTT. Translation gives CASSDSNTEAFF.